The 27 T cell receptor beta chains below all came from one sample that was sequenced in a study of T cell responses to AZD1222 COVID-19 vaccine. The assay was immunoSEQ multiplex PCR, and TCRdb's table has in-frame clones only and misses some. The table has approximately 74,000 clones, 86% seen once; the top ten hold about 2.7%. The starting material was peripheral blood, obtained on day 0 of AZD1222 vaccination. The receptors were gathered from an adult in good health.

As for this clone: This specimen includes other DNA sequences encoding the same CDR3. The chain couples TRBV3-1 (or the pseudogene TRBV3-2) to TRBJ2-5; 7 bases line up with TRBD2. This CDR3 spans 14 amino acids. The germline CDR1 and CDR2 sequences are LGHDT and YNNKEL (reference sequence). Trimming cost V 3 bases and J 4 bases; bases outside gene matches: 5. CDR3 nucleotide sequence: TGTGCCAGCAGCCAGGGGGGGAGTGGAGAGACCCAGTACTTC. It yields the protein CASSQGGSGETQYF.

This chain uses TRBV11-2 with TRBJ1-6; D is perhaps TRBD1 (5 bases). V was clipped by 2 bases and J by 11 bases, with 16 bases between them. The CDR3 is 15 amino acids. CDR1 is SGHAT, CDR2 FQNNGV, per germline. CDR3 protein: CASSLQGILTPPLHF. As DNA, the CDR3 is TGTGCCAGCAGCTTACAGGGAATACTTACTCCACCCCTCCACTTT.

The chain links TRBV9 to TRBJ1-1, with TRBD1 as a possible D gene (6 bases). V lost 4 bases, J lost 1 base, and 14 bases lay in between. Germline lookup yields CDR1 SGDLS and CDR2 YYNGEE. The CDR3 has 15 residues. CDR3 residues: CASSTGQLTNTEAFF. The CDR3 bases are TGTGCCAGCAGCACCGGACAGTTGACGAACACTGAAGCTTTCTTT.

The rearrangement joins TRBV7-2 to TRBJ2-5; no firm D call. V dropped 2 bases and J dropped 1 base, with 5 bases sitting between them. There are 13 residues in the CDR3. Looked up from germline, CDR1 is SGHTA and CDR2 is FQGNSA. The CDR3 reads CASSLTLQETQYF. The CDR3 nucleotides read TGTGCCAGCAGCTTAACCCTCCAAGAGACCCAGTACTTC.

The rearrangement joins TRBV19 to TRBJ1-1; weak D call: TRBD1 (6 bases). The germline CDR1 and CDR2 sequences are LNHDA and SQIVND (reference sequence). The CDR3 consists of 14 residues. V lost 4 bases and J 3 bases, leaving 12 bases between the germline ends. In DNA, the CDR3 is TGTGCCAGTAGTAACCAGGGGATATACACTGAAGCTTTCTTT. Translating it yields CASSNQGIYTEAFF.

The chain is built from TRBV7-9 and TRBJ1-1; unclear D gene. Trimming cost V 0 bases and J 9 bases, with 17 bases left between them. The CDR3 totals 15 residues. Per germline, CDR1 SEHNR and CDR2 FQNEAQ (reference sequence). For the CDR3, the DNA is TGTGCCAGCAGCTTAGCTTTGGCGGCAGGCCAGAAAGCTTTCTTT. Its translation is CASSLALAAGQKAFF. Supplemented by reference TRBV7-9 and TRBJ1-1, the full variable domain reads DTGVSQNPRHKITKRGQNVTFRCDPISEHNRLYWYRQTLGQGPEFLTYFQNEAQLEKSRLLSDRFSAERPKGSFSTLEIQRTEQGDSAMYLCASSLALAAGQKAFFGQGTRLTVV.

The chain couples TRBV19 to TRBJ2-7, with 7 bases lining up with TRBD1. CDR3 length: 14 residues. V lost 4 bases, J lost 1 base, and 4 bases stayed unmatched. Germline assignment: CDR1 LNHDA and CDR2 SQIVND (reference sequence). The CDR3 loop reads CASSTLQGSYEQYF. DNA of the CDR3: TGTGCCAGTAGTACATTACAGGGGTCCTACGAGCAGTACTTC.

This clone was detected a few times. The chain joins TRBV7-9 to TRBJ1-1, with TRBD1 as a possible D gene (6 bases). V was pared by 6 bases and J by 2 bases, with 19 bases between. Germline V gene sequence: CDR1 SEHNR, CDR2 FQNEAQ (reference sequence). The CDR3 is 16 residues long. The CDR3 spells CASRPSAGQRNTEAFF. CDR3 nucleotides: TGTGCCAGCAGACCGTCCGCTGGACAGAGAAACACTGAAGCTTTCTTT.

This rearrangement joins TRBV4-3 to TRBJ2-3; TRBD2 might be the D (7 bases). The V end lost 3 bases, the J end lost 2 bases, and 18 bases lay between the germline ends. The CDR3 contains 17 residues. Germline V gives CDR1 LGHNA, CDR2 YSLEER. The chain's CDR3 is CASSHQGGDSITDTQYF. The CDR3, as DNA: TGCGCCAGCAGCCATCAAGGGGGGGACTCGATCACAGATACGCAGTATTTT.

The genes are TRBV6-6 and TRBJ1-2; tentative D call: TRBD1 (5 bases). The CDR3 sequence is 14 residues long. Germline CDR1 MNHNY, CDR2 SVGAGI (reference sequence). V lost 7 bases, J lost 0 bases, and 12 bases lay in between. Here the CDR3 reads CASIGVLSNYGYTF. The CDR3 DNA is TGTGCCAGCATAGGGGTCCTCTCTAACTATGGCTACACCTTC.

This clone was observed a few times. The chain's CDR3 is CASSPRLAHEQFF. For the CDR3, the DNA is TGTGCCAGCAGCCCCCGACTAGCGCATGAGCAGTTCTTC. This sequence joins TRBV9 and TRBJ2-1; TRBD2 matches 8 bases. The CDR3 is made up of 13 amino acids. J lost 8 bases, V lost 4 bases, and 5 bases had no gene match. CDR1 and CDR2 (germline): SGDLS, YYNGEE.

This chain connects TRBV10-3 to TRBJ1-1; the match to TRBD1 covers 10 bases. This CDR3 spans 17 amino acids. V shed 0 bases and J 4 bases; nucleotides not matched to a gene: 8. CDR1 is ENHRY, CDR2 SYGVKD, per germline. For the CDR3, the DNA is TGTGCCATCAGTGAGTCTGACAGGGGGCGTTTGGGCACTGAAGCTTTCTTT. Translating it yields CAISESDRGRLGTEAFF.

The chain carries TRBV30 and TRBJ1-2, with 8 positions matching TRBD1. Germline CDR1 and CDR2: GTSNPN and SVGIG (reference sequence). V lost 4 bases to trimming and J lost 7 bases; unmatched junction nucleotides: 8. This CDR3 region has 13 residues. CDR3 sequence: CAWIRQGASGYTF. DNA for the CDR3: TGTGCCTGGATAAGGCAGGGGGCTAGTGGCTACACCTTC.

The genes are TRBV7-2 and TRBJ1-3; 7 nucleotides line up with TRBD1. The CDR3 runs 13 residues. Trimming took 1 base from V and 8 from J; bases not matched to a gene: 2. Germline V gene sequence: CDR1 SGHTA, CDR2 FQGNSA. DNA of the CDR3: TGTGCCAGCAGCTTAGACAGGGGTGACACCATATATTTT. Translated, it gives CASSLDRGDTIYF.

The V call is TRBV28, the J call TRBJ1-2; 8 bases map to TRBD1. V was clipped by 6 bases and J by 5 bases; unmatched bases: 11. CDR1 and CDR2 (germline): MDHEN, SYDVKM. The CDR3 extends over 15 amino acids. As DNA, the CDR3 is TGTGCCAGCAGCCAGGACAGGGATAATTTGTATGGCTACACCTTC. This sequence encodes CASSQDRDNLYGYTF.

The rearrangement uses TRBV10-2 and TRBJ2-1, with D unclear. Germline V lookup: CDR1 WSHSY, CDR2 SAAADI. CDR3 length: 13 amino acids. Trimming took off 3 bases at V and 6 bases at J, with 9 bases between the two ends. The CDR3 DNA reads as TGCGCCAGCAGTGAATTAGGTGGCAATGAGCAGTTCTTC. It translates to CASSELGGNEQFF.

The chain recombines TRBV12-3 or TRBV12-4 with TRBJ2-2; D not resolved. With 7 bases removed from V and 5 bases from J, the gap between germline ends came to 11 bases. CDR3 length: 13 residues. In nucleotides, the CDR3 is TGTGCCAGCATCAAGACTTTTACCGGGGAGCTGTTTTTT. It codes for CASIKTFTGELFF.

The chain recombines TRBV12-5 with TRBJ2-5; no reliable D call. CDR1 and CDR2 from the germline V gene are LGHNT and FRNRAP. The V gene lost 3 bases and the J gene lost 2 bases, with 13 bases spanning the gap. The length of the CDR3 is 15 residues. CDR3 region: CASGLPIVWQETQYF. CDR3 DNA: TGTGCTAGTGGTTTACCCATAGTTTGGCAAGAGACCCAGTACTTC.

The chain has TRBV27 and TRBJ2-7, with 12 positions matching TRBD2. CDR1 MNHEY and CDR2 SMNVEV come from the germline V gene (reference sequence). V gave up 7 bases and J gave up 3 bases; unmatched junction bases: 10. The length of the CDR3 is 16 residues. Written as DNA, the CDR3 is TGTGCCAGCACCTCCCCGGGACTAGCGGGTATCTACGAGCAGTACTTC. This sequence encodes CASTSPGLAGIYEQYF.

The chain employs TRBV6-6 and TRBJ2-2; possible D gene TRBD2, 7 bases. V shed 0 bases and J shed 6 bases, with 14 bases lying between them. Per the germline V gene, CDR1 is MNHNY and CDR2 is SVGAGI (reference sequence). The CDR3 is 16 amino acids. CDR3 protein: CASSYSGGGLAGELFF. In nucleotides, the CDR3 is TGTGCCAGCAGTTACTCAGGGGGAGGGCTAGCCGGGGAGCTGTTTTTT.

The CDR3 region has the DNA TGTGCCAGCCGCAGTACAGGGCGGACTGAAGCTTTCTTT. Amino acid sequence: CASRSTGRTEAFF. This chain joins TRBV6-5 and TRBJ1-1, with D possibly matching TRBD1 (6 bases). Looked up from germline, CDR1 is MNHEY and CDR2 is SVGAGI. The V end was cut by 8 bases, the J end by 5 bases, with 15 bases between. This CDR3 contains 13 residues.

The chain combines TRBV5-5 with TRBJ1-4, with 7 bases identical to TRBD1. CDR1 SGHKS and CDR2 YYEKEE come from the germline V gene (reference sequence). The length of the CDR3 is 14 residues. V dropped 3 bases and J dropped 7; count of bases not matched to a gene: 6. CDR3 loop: CASSSTGWGEKLFF. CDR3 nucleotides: TGTGCCAGCAGCTCGACAGGGTGGGGTGAAAAACTGTTTTTT.

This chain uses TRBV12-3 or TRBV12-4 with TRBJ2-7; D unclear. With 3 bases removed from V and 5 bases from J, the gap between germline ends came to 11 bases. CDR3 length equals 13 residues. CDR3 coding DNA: TGTGCCAGCAGTTTGTTGCAGATGCACGAGCAGTACTTC. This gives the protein CASSLLQMHEQYF.

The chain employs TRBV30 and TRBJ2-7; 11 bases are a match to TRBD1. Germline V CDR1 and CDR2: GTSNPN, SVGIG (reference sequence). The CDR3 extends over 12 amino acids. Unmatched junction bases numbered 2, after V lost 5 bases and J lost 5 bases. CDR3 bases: TGTGCCTGGGGACAGGGGGCGGACGAGCAGTACTTC. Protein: CAWGQGADEQYF.

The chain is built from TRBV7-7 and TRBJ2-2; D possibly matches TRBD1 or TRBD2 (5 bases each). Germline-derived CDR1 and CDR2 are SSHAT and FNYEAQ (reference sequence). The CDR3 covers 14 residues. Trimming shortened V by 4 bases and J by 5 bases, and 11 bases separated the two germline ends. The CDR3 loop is CASSSGPSTGELFF. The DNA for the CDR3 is TGTGCCAGCAGCTCGGGACCCTCAACCGGGGAGCTGTTTTTT.

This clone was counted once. The CDR3 region has the DNA TGTGCCAGCAGTTACTCAGGGCAGGGGCCCTATGGCTACACCTTC. Amino acid sequence: CASSYSGQGPYGYTF. The chain links TRBV6-5 to TRBJ1-2, with D perhaps TRBD1 (6 bases). Between the trimmed V and J ends, which lost 0 bases and 4 bases, there was a span of 12 bases. Germline V CDR1 and CDR2: MNHEY, SVGAGI. The CDR3 is made up of 15 amino acids.

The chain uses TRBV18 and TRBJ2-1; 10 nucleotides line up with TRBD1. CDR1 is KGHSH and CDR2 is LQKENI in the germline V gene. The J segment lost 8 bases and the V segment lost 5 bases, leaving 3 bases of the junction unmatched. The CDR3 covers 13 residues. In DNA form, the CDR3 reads TGTGCCAGCTCAAGACAGGGGGCCGATGAGCAGTTCTTC. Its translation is CASSRQGADEQFF.